One sample yielded the 14 T cell receptor beta chains listed below, sequenced in a study of blood T cell repertoires in COVID-19. Produced via immunoSEQ multiplex PCR; TCRdb's table is partial and in-frame only. The repertoire holds roughly 190,000 clones, about four fifths seen once, with 6.9% in the top ten. The sequenced material came from peripheral blood. All receptors derive from a man in his fifties or sixties with acute or convalescent COVID-19.

This clone was detected only a few times. This rearrangement joins TRBV5-6 to TRBJ2-7; 7 bases agree with TRBD2. This CDR3 has 15 residues. CDR1 and CDR2 (germline): SGHDT, YYEEEE. V shed 4 bases, J shed 6 bases, and the junction held 13 bases outside the gene matches. The CDR3 nucleotides read TGTGCCAGCAGCCCGGGCGGGGCGGGAGCCGGCGAGCAGTACTTC. This translates into CASSPGGAGAGEQYF.

The chain is built from TRBV2 and TRBJ2-7; maybe TRBD1 (6 bases). CDR1 is SNHLY and CDR2 is FYNNEI in the germline V gene. V shed 8 bases and J shed 3 bases, with 8 bases lying between them. This CDR3 spans 11 amino acids. The CDR3 nucleotides are TGTGCCAGCGGACAGAACTACGAGCAGTACTTC. Amino acid sequence: CASGQNYEQYF.

The J gene is TRBJ2-5, the V gene TRBV7-9; TRBD2 aligns across 10 bases. The CDR3 runs 14 residues. From germline, CDR1 is SEHNR and CDR2 FQNEAQ (reference sequence). V was pared by 2 bases and J by 5 bases, with 2 bases of the junction left unmatched. The chain's CDR3 is CASSLLAGEETQYF. The CDR3 DNA sequence: TGTGCCAGCAGCTTACTAGCGGGAGAGGAGACCCAGTACTTC.

This chain joins TRBV2 and TRBJ2-1, with 13 bases identical to TRBD2. V lost 4 bases, J lost 6 bases, and 3 bases stayed unmatched. Germline CDR1 SNHLY, CDR2 FYNNEI. This CDR3 has 15 residues. The CDR3 protein is CASSGLAGGLNEQFF. The CDR3 nucleotides are TGTGCCAGCAGTGGACTAGCGGGGGGCCTCAATGAGCAGTTCTTC.

The chain uses TRBV3-1 (or the pseudogene TRBV3-2) and TRBJ2-7; D not resolved. The CDR3 runs 13 residues. Trimming pared 2 bases from V and 2 bases from J, leaving 7 bases between. CDR1 LGHDT and CDR2 YNNKEL come from the germline V gene (reference sequence). As DNA, the CDR3 is TGTGCCAGCAGCCAACCTGCGACCTACGAGCAGTACTTC. Encoded protein: CASSQPATYEQYF.

The V gene is TRBV11-2, the J gene TRBJ2-1; 8 bases align to TRBD1. CDR3 length equals 13 residues. V was pared by 1 base and J by 9 bases, with 2 bases of the junction left unmatched. Germline V gene lookup returns CDR1 SGHAT and CDR2 FQNNGV. CDR3 amino acids: CASSLGTGSEQFF. The DNA of the CDR3 is TGTGCCAGCAGCTTAGGGACAGGGAGTGAGCAGTTCTTC.

The J gene is TRBJ1-3, the V gene TRBV11-2, with 7 bases fitting TRBD1. Germline CDR1 is SGHAT and CDR2 is FQNNGV. This CDR3 region has 17 residues. Trimming cost V 5 bases and J 0 bases; bases outside gene matches: 10. The DNA for the CDR3 is TGTGCCAGCAGCAACAGCAAGGGGGCCTACTCTGGAAACACCATATATTTT. It specifies CASSNSKGAYSGNTIYF.

The rearrangement links TRBV6-5 to TRBJ1-1; tentative D call: TRBD1 (5 bases). CDR3 length: 12 amino acids. Germline loops: CDR1 MNHEY, CDR2 SVGAGI. Between the trimmed V and J ends, which lost 8 bases and 7 bases, there was a span of 14 bases. CDR3 protein: CASGLRGNEAFF. CDR3 bases: TGTGCCAGCGGGCTAAGGGGAAATGAAGCTTTCTTT.

The CDR3 protein is CASSPMRNSGNTIYF. The CDR3 nucleotides read TGTGCCAGCAGCCCCATGCGAAACTCTGGAAACACCATATATTTT. The chain couples TRBV5-4 to TRBJ1-3; unclear D gene. Trimming removed 4 bases from V and 0 bases from J, with 11 bases in between. Germline V CDR1 and CDR2: SGHNT, YYREEE (reference sequence). The CDR3 is 15 amino acids.

This chain connects TRBV2 to TRBJ1-6; no firm D call. The CDR3 sequence is 15 residues long. The germline CDR1 and CDR2 sequences are SNHLY and FYNNEI. V was pared by 4 bases and J by 6 bases, with 13 bases between. Written as DNA, the CDR3 is TGTGCCAGCAGTGTGGGCAGATCGCGTAATTCACCCCTCCACTTT. Translated: CASSVGRSRNSPLHF.

The chain joins TRBV3-1 (or the pseudogene TRBV3-2) to TRBJ2-7, with D perhaps TRBD2 (5 bases). Germline CDR1 reads LGHDT; CDR2 reads YNNKEL (reference sequence). The CDR3 runs 13 residues. The V end was cut by 2 bases, the J end by 4 bases, with 9 bases between. The chain's CDR3 is CASSQLPGYEQYF. CDR3 coding DNA: TGTGCCAGCAGCCAACTCCCGGGGTACGAGCAGTACTTC.

This clone showed up just a few times. Other nucleotide sequences from this sample produce the same CDR3. CDR3 DNA sequence: TGTGCCTGGAGTGGCAGGGGGAATCAGCCCCAGCATTTT. It encodes CAWSGRGNQPQHF. J is TRBJ1-5 and V is TRBV30; TRBD1 agrees at 7 bases. The trim removed 1 base at V and 4 bases at J, leaving 1 base unmatched. From germline, CDR1 is GTSNPN and CDR2 SVGIG (reference sequence). There are 13 residues in the CDR3.

The chain uses TRBV5-1 and TRBJ1-1, with 10 bases aligning to TRBD1. The germline CDR1 and CDR2 sequences are SGHRS and YFSETQ. The CDR3 length is 13 residues. The V segment lost 4 bases and the J segment 8 bases; nucleotides outside the gene matches: 5. The CDR3 DNA reads TGCGCCAGCAGCACCCCGACAGGGGGCGAAGCTTTCTTT. This sequence encodes CASSTPTGGEAFF.

This chain links TRBV15 with TRBJ2-4, with TRBD2 identical over 13 bases. V dropped 4 bases and J dropped 5; count of bases not matched to a gene: 5. This CDR3 comprises 16 residues. CDR1 and CDR2 from the germline V gene are LNHNV and YYDKDF (reference sequence). The DNA of the CDR3 is TGTGCCACCAGCACCGGGACTAGCGGGGCAGAAAACATTCAGTACTTC. This gives the protein CATSTGTSGAENIQYF.